This TCR beta chain was sequenced for a study of CD8 T cells in Susac syndrome (dated by TCRdb to between 2019 and 2020). As for the study more broadly: Among the sequenced Susac syndrome patients, five or six had clinically active disease and fewer than 10 were in clinical remission. Whether CD8+ T cell activation and differentiation in Susac syndrome was antigen driven was tested using repertoire sequencing. Clonality of the CD8+ T cell repertoire was compared between over 10 healthy donors, roughly 14 Susac syndrome patients and 15 multiple sclerosis patients. Susac syndrome patients were therapy-naive, on corticosteroids (some also receiving IVIg), or on IVIg alone at blood withdrawal.

Peripheral blood CD8+ and CD4+ T cells from healthy donors, Susac syndrome patients and multiple sclerosis patients were profiled by high-throughput TCR beta sequencing. Susac syndrome patients met recently defined diagnostic criteria for definite or probable disease. CD8+ TEMRA cells were enriched by FACS, while bulk CD8+ and CD4+ T cells were purified by magnetic negative isolation. Blood was drawn into EDTA tubes, processed within 24 hours, and PBMCs were isolated by density gradient centrifugation. PBMCs destined for TCR sequencing were cryopreserved in liquid nitrogen and later thawed in a 37 °C water bath. A purity of at least 90% was achieved for sorted or isolated CD4+, CD8+ and CD8+ TEMRA cells. Results and caveats for the whole study, not just this receptor: The TCR sequencing and HLA analysis was acknowledged to have included a relatively small number of individuals. Roughly 15 and five Susac-specific public clones were found in the total CD8+ and CD8+ TEMRA repertoires, respectively. Susac syndrome CD8+ repertoires showed clonal expansion, highest in CD8+ TEMRA cells and greater in clinically active than remitting patients.

For CDR1 and CDR2, the germline V gene lists SGDLS and YYNGEE. The CDR3 spans 15 residues, from the cysteine through the phenylalanine. Kept here is only the CDR3 DNA, which spans 45 bases and is read in frame from base 1. V is clipped by 2 bases and J by 5 bases, and the sequence between their germline boundaries is 17 bases long. RNA was extracted with the RNeasy kit and about 0.5 to 1 ug was reverse transcribed using random hexamers. The immunoSEQ multiplex PCR assay, covering 54 Vbeta and 13 Jbeta segments, was used to amplify TCR beta CDR3 regions. PCR amplification bias was corrected by using a synthetic template baseline for primer optimization and computational correction. The authors' analysis ran thus. Reads were annotated to V, D and J genes per IMGT and analyzed with immunoSEQ Analyzer, keeping only productive sequences. Clonality was calculated as one minus the Shannon entropy normalized by log2 of the number of productive unique sequences. Public and private clones were assessed among the 100 most prevalent clones of each patient and control. Clones were defined as Susac-specific if absent from the healthy and MS cohorts, from around 1,000 published viral clones and from other ImmuneACCESS disease sequences. TCRdb reworked the public reads: Q25 trimming with fastp, MiXCR clone assembly, productive beta chains retained. Each CDR3 protein gets just one entry, which takes the most common genes and DNA from the rows behind it. The V and J calls reflect TCRdb's pipeline rather than the authors' work. The sample table records some 110,000 distinct CDR3 sequences; roughly 95% of these occur just once. About 0.41% of the sample is in the top ten clones.

On this clonotype: The antigen this receptor binds is unknown. The record has no base qualities; no much larger clone is one base away.

The TCR was taken from a human donor with Susac syndrome. The sample comprised CD8+ T cells from PBMCs. The sequence joins TRBV9 to TRBJ2-7; TRBD1 might be the D gene, on 6 matching bases. The CDR3 sequence is CASSVSGQTLDEQYF. The DNA reads TGTGCCAGCAGCGTTTCAGGACAGACATTAGACGAGCAGTACTTC.